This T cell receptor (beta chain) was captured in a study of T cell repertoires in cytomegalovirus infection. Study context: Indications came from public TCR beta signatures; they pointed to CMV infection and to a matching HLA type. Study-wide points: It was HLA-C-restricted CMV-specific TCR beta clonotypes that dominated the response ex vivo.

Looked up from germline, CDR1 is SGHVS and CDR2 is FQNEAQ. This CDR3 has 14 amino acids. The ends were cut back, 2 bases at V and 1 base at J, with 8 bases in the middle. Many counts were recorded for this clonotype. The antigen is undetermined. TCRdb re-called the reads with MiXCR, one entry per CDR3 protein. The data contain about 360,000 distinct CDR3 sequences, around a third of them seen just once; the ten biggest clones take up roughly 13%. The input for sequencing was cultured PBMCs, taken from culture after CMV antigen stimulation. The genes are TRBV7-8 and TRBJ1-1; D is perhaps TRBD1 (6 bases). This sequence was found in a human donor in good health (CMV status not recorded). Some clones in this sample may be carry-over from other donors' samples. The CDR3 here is CASSLNRANTEAFF. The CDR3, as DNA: TGTGCCAGCAGCTTAAACAGGGCGAACACTGAAGCTTTCTTT.